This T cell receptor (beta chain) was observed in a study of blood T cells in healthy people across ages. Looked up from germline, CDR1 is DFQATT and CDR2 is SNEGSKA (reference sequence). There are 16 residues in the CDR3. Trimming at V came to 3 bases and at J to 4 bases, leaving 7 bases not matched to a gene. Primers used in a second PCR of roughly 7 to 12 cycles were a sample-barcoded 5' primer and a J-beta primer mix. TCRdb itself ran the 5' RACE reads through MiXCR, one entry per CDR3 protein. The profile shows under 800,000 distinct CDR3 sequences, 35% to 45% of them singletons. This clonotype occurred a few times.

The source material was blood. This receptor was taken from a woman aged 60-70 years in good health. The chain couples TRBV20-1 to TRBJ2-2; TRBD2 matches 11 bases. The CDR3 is CSARTSGNHFTGELFF. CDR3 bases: TGCAGTGCTAGGACTAGCGGGAATCATTTCACCGGGGAGCTGTTTTTT.